This entry is about one T cell receptor beta chain. The CDR3 totals 15 residues. CDR1 is WSHSY and CDR2 is SAAADI in the germline V gene. The junction had 1 base not matched to a gene; V was cut back by 0 bases and J by 9 bases. The sample originates from a study of blood T cell repertoires in COVID-19. Study-wide background: COVID-19 samples collected from the United States, Italy and Spain covered acute and convalescent phases. Nucleic acid was either cDNA or gDNA, and it came from T cells, B-cell-depleted T cells, or PBMCs.

As originally analysed: Using reference gene primer amplification, nucleated cell counts were estimated. Only in-frame clones appear in the TCRdb table, and some are missing; sequencing was by immunoSEQ multiplex PCR. V, J and clone size were drawn from that table, and D and trimming were deduced from the DNA. The sample yields a few hundred thousand clones, around 84% seen once. The V and J genes are TRBV10-2 and TRBJ1-6, with TRBD1 matching over 11 bases. The TCR sequence derives from a woman between 18 and 30 years old with acute or convalescent COVID-19. The sequenced sample consisted of peripheral blood. The CDR3 reads CASSESGTGGSPLHF. The CDR3 DNA reads TGCGCCAGCAGTGAGTCCGGGACAGGGGGTTCACCCCTCCACTTT.